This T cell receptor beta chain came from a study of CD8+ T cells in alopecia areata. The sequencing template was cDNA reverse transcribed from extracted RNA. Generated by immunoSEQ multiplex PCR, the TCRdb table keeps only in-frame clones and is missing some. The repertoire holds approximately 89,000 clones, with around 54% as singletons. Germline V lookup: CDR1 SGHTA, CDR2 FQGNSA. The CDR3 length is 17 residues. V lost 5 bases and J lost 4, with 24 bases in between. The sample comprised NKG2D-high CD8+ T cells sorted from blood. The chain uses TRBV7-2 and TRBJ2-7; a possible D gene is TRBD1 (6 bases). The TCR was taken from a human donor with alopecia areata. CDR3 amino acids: CASSPPLTGNPSYEQYF. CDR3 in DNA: TGTGCCAGCAGCCCTCCACTCACAGGGAACCCGTCGTACGAGCAGTACTTC.